This passage covers 28 T cell receptor beta chains from one sample sequenced in a study of neurological immune-mediated disorders. TCRdb itself ran the 5' RACE reads through MiXCR, one entry per CDR3 protein. The sample holds around 27,000 distinct CDR3 sequences, about 15% seen once. Material: PBMCs. These receptors were taken from a man aged 65 to 79 in good health.

This clonotype occurred many times. This rearrangement joins TRBV7-8 to TRBJ1-1, with no clear D. There are 16 residues in the CDR3. From germline, CDR1 is SGHVS and CDR2 FQNEAQ. V was trimmed by 1 base and J by 0 bases, leaving 12 bases between them. The CDR3, as DNA: TGTGCCAGCAGCTTAGGCCAGCGACACATGAACACTGAAGCTTTCTTT. This sequence encodes CASSLGQRHMNTEAFF.

Many counts were recorded for this clonotype. The chain uses TRBV4-3 and TRBJ1-6; D perhaps matches TRBD1 (5 bases). Germline V gives CDR1 LGHNA, CDR2 YSLEER. This CDR3 has 16 amino acids. V lost 2 bases and J lost 9, with 17 bases in between. This chain's CDR3 is CASSQSREVFGSPLHF. As DNA, the CDR3 is TGCGCCAGCAGCCAATCCAGGGAGGTATTTGGTTCACCCCTCCACTTT.

There are many counts of this clonotype. The chain couples TRBV7-8 to TRBJ1-2; weak D call: TRBD1 (5 bases). Trimming cost V 2 bases and J 2 bases, with 9 bases left between them. The CDR3 has 14 residues. Germline values: CDR1 SGHVS, CDR2 FQNEAQ. CDR3 loop: CASSLMGTNYGYTF. CDR3 nucleotide sequence: TGTGCCAGCAGCTTAATGGGGACGAACTATGGCTACACCTTC.

This clonotype was counted at least ten times. The chain carries TRBV6-5 and TRBJ1-5; maybe TRBD1 (5 bases). CDR1 and CDR2 (germline): MNHEY, SVGAGI. The CDR3 has 13 residues. V lost 6 bases, J lost 3 bases, and 9 bases lay in between. The DNA for the CDR3 is TGTGCCAGCAGGGAACAGGTCAATCAGCCCCAGCATTTT. This encodes CASREQVNQPQHF.

This clonotype has ten or more counts. The chain joins TRBV21-1 to TRBJ2-3. TRBV21-1 is reported as a pseudogene. The CDR3 totals 15 residues. The CDR3 spells CASSKVICAADTQYF. The CDR3 coding sequence is TGTGCCAGCAGCAAAGTCATTTGTGCAGCAGATACGCAGTATTTT.

This clonotype was seen at least ten times. The CDR3 region is CASGRQGDTQYF. The CDR3 coding sequence is TGTGCCAGCGGAAGGCAGGGAGATACGCAGTATTTT. The chain combines TRBV6-2 or TRBV6-3 with TRBJ2-3; possible D gene TRBD1, 5 bases. CDR3 length: 12 amino acids. Germline CDR1 reads MNHEY; CDR2 reads SVGEGT. With 8 bases removed from V and 5 bases from J, the gap between germline ends came to 11 bases.

This clonotype was seen repeatedly, ten times or more. J is TRBJ1-1 and V is TRBV6-2 or TRBV6-3; D is ambiguous. The CDR3 contains 14 residues. V was cut by 2 bases and J by 6 bases, with 13 bases left in between. Germline CDR1 and CDR2: MNHEY and SVGEGT. CDR3 bases: TGTGCCAGCAGTTACCCCGCGGAGTGGGCTGAAGCTTTCTTT. As protein: CASSYPAEWAEAFF.

This clonotype showed up just once. One junction end does not reproduce the germline sequence, and a read error may be involved. As DNA, the CDR3 is TGCGCCAGCAACTTGGAGCACTACTTC. It specifies CASNLEHYF. This rearrangement joins TRBV5-1 to TRBJ2-7; no clear D. The CDR3 sequence is 9 residues long. Germline values: CDR1 SGHRS, CDR2 YFSETQ.

The sample holds a few counts of this clonotype. V usage is TRBV18 and J usage is TRBJ1-2; perhaps TRBD1 as D (6 bases). The V end was cut by 3 bases, the J end by 5 bases, with 13 bases between. Germline-derived CDR1 and CDR2 are KGHSH and LQKENI. The CDR3 extends over 14 amino acids. CDR3 in DNA: TGTGCCAGCTCACCTCGACAGGACGAGTATGGCTACACCTTC. Its protein is CASSPRQDEYGYTF. The whole variable domain, filled in from reference TRBV18 and TRBJ1-2, reads NAGVMQNPRHLVRRRGQEARLRCSPMKGHSHVYWYRQLPEEGLKFMVYLQKENIIDESGMPKERFSAEFPKEGPSILRIQQVVRGDSAAYFCASSPRQDEYGYTFGSGTRLTVV.

This clonotype was counted many times. V usage is TRBV5-1 and J usage is TRBJ2-5, with 8 bases matching TRBD1. Germline trimming cut 3 bases from V and 4 bases from J; bases unmatched to any gene: 5. This CDR3 is 14 amino acids long. Looked up from germline, CDR1 is SGHRS and CDR2 is YFSETQ. The CDR3 spells CASSSTGTGETQYF. As DNA, the CDR3 is TGCGCCAGCAGCTCGACCGGGACAGGAGAGACCCAGTACTTC. The full variable domain, completed using reference TRBV5-1 and TRBJ2-5, is KAGVTQTPRYLIKTRGQQVTLSCSPISGHRSVSWYQQTPGQGLQFLFEYFSETQRNKGNFPGRFSGRQFSNSRSEMNVSTLELGDSALYLCASSSTGTGETQYFGPGTRLLVL.

At least ten counts were recorded for this clonotype. V usage is TRBV5-1 and J usage is TRBJ1-6; 7 bases align to TRBD1. Germline CDR1 SGHRS, CDR2 YFSETQ. The CDR3 length is 16 residues. The ends lost 4 bases at V and 5 bases at J; junction bases unmatched: 9. As DNA, the CDR3 is TGCGCCAGCAGCGAATACAGGGGCGCGGATAATTCACCCCTCCACTTT. Its protein is CASSEYRGADNSPLHF.

This clonotype appeared many times. The chain employs TRBV24-1 and TRBJ2-2; 7 bases agree with TRBD1. In germline, CDR1 is KGHDR, CDR2 SFDVKD. J was trimmed by 0 bases and V by 4 bases; bases with no gene match: 4. There are 16 residues in the CDR3. The CDR3 sequence: CATSETGTANTGELFF. The CDR3 nucleotides are TGTGCCACCAGTGAAACCGGGACAGCGAACACCGGGGAGCTGTTTTTT.

This clonotype was seen at least ten times. This rearrangement joins TRBV7-2 to TRBJ2-2, with D tentatively TRBD1 or TRBD2 (6 bases each). The ends were cut back, 3 bases at V and 6 bases at J, with 11 bases in the middle. This CDR3 is built from 14 residues. Looked up from germline, CDR1 is SGHTA and CDR2 is FQGNSA. CDR3 region: CASSFPRGAGELFF. The CDR3 DNA reads TGTGCCAGCAGCTTTCCTAGGGGGGCCGGGGAGCTGTTTTTT. Drawing the rest from reference TRBV7-2 and TRBJ2-2, the complete variable domain is GAGVSQSPSNKVTEKGKDVELRCDPISGHTALYWYRQSLGQGLEFLIYFQGNSAPDKSGLPSDRFSAERTGGSVSTLTIQRTQQEDSAVYLCASSFPRGAGELFFGEGSRLTVL.

This clonotype was recorded many times. The chain links TRBV5-1 to TRBJ2-1, with 7 bases matching TRBD2. With V trimmed by 9 bases and J by 0 bases, 3 bases remained unmatched. CDR3 length: 13 amino acids. Per germline, CDR1 SGHRS and CDR2 YFSETQ. The CDR3 DNA is TGCGCCACCACGGGGGGCTCCTACAATGAGCAGTTCTTC. Its protein is CATTGGSYNEQFF.

This clonotype was detected ten times or more. V is TRBV4-3 and J is TRBJ1-2, with D possibly being TRBD1 (6 bases). CDR1 is LGHNA, CDR2 YSLEER, per germline. The V end was cut by 0 bases, the J end by 8 bases, with 16 bases between. The CDR3 runs to 15 residues. This chain's CDR3 is CASSQDNLGAGGYTF. The CDR3 region has the DNA TGCGCCAGCAGCCAAGATAATTTGGGGGCTGGGGGCTACACCTTC.

This clonotype was seen many times. The rearrangement uses TRBV7-8 and TRBJ1-1; 8 nucleotides agree with TRBD1. Germline loops: CDR1 SGHVS, CDR2 FQNEAQ. The V gene end was trimmed by 3 bases and the J gene end by 8 bases; junction bases not matched to a gene: 2. This CDR3 is 12 amino acids long. The CDR3 loop is CASSLDRVEAFF. CDR3 bases: TGTGCCAGCAGCTTGGACAGGGTCGAAGCTTTCTTT.

This clonotype was seen ten or more times. The V call is TRBV20-1, the J call TRBJ2-1; weak D call: TRBD2 (6 bases). CDR1 DFQATT and CDR2 SNEGSKA come from the germline V gene (reference sequence). V was trimmed by 6 bases and J by 3 bases, leaving 18 bases between them. This CDR3 spans 15 amino acids. The CDR3 protein is CSAKAGTGNYNEQFF. The CDR3, as DNA: TGCAGTGCAAAAGCCGGGACTGGCAACTACAATGAGCAGTTCTTC.

Ten or more counts support this clonotype. The J gene is TRBJ2-3, the V gene TRBV6-5; 9 bases align to TRBD2. The V and J ends lost 2 bases and 0 bases, in that order; junction bases with no gene match: 9. The CDR3 extends over 18 amino acids. Germline CDR1 reads MNHEY; CDR2 reads SVGAGI. The CDR3 region is CASSYVASGDSSTDTQYF. DNA for the CDR3: TGTGCCAGCAGTTACGTGGCTAGCGGGGACTCTAGCACAGATACGCAGTATTTT.

Notes on this clonotype: A read error may explain this, as a much larger clone is one base away. CDR3 in DNA: TGTGCCAGCAGTTCGTTACTGGCCCGGGAGGCCCAGTACTTC. It is translated as CASSSLLAREAQYF. The chain carries TRBV12-3 or TRBV12-4 and TRBJ2-5; 7 bases match TRBD2. The CDR3 length is 14 residues. Trimming cost V 4 bases and J 9 bases; bases outside gene matches: 11.

There are many counts of this clonotype. This chain joins TRBV7-2 and TRBJ2-2, with TRBD1 as a possible D gene (6 bases). The germline V gene has CDR1 SGHTA and CDR2 FQGNSA. The CDR3 covers 14 residues. Trimming stripped 3 bases from V and 3 bases from J, with 8 bases between. CDR3 sequence (DNA): TGTGCCAGCAGCTTGAACAGGGACACCGGGGAGCTGTTTTTT. This translates into CASSLNRDTGELFF.

By sample fraction, this clonotype is large (0.1 to 1%). This chain joins TRBV7-8 and TRBJ2-3, with D possibly matching TRBD2 (7 bases). V gave up 5 bases and J gave up 3 bases, with 15 bases separating them. There are 15 residues in the CDR3. From germline, CDR1 is SGHVS and CDR2 FQNEAQ. Here the CDR3 reads CASSPRGGVTDTQYF. CDR3 nucleotides: TGTGCCAGCAGCCCTAGGGGGGGAGTAACAGATACGCAGTATTTT.

This clonotype was seen just once. At one end, the junction sequence differs from germline, possibly due to a read error. The CDR3 nucleotides read TGTGCCAGTAGCTTGAGGGGCTTTAATTCACCCCTCTACTTT. It specifies CASSLRGFNSPLYF. The rearrangement links TRBV7-2 to TRBJ1-6; the D gene is possibly TRBD1 (5 bases). The CDR3 length is 14 residues. The V gene's germline CDR1 is SGHTA and CDR2 FQGNSA.

This clonotype came up many times. The genes are TRBV2 and TRBJ2-7; 8 bases map to TRBD1. There are 14 residues in the CDR3. The trim removed 4 bases at V and 0 bases at J, leaving 2 bases unmatched. The germline V gene encodes CDR1 SNHLY and CDR2 FYNNEI. The CDR3 reads CASSGDRYSYEQYF. The CDR3 DNA is TGTGCCAGCAGTGGGGACAGGTACTCCTACGAGCAGTACTTC.

This clonotype was seen ten or more times. The genes are TRBV20-1 and TRBJ2-3; D is perhaps TRBD2 (6 bases). Germline-derived CDR1 and CDR2 are DFQATT and SNEGSKA (reference sequence). The CDR3 covers 15 residues. V was pared by 6 bases and J by 2 bases, with 18 bases between. The CDR3 region is CSAPSAGWDTDTQYF. The CDR3 nucleotides read TGCAGTGCCCCAAGCGCGGGGTGGGACACAGATACGCAGTATTTT.

This clonotype was counted many times. This chain links TRBV5-1 with TRBJ1-2, with TRBD1 matching over 11 bases. Germline V gene data show CDR1 as SGHRS and CDR2 as YFSETQ. Trimming cost V 4 bases and J 4 bases; bases outside gene matches: 3. The CDR3 is 14 residues long. The CDR3 region has the DNA TGCGCCAGCAGCCTAGGGACAGGGGGCTATGGCTACACCTTC. Translation gives CASSLGTGGYGYTF.

This clonotype was detected ten times or more. This chain joins TRBV18 and TRBJ1-3; 9 nucleotides agree with TRBD1. This CDR3 contains 17 residues. The J segment lost 1 base and the V segment lost 0 bases, leaving 4 bases of the junction unmatched. Germline V CDR1 and CDR2: KGHSH, LQKENI. As DNA, the CDR3 is TGTGCCAGCTCACCACCTAACGGACAGGGGTCTGGAAACACCATATATTTT. Its translation is CASSPPNGQGSGNTIYF. Supplemented by reference TRBV18 and TRBJ1-3, the full variable domain reads NAGVMQNPRHLVRRRGQEARLRCSPMKGHSHVYWYRQLPEEGLKFMVYLQKENIIDESGMPKERFSAEFPKEGPSILRIQQVVRGDSAAYFCASSPPNGQGSGNTIYFGEGSWLTVV.

This clonotype was detected ten times or more. This chain uses TRBV10-3 with TRBJ2-3; D perhaps matches TRBD2 (7 bases). The V end was cut by 4 bases, the J end by 3 bases, with 20 bases between. CDR3 length equals 17 residues. Per the germline V gene, CDR1 is ENHRY and CDR2 is SYGVKD. CDR3 region: CAISALAAGEGTDTQYF. The CDR3 DNA is TGTGCCATCAGTGCCCTAGCGGCAGGGGAAGGGACAGATACGCAGTATTTT.

Ten or more counts support this clonotype. The genes are TRBV9 and TRBJ2-2, with 7 bases aligning to TRBD1. The CDR3 consists of 17 residues. V shed 5 bases, J shed 3 bases, and the junction held 13 bases outside the gene matches. CDR1 SGDLS and CDR2 YYNGEE come from the germline V gene. DNA of the CDR3: TGTGCCAGCAGAGACCACGGGACAGTTCGGGACACCGGGGAGCTGTTTTTT. Its translation is CASRDHGTVRDTGELFF.